One sample yielded the 9 T cell receptor beta chains listed below, sequenced in a study of OX40 agonist ivuxolimab in advanced cancers. TCRdb's copy holds only in-frame clones and misses some; the assay was immunoSEQ multiplex PCR. The sample holds fewer than 95,000 clones, more than 85% seen once. This sample comprised CD4+ or CD8+ T cells sorted from blood, obtained in a trial of the OX40 agonist ivuxolimab. The receptors were sampled from an adult with an advanced solid tumor such as melanoma, head and neck, liver or kidney cancer.

The chain employs TRBV27 and TRBJ2-1; possibly TRBD2 for D (5 bases). Per the germline V gene, CDR1 is MNHEY and CDR2 is SMNVEV (reference sequence). CDR3 size: 12 residues. Trimming removed 2 bases from V and 10 bases from J, with 9 bases in between. The CDR3 is CASSLAGGEQFF. The CDR3 DNA sequence: TGTGCCAGCAGTTTAGCGGGCGGCGAGCAGTTCTTC.

The chain has TRBV5-6 and TRBJ1-2; D unresolved. The ends were cut back, 0 bases at V and 3 bases at J, with 9 bases in the middle. Germline values: CDR1 SGHDT, CDR2 YYEEEE. The CDR3 has 14 residues. The CDR3 loop reads CASSLGIGYYGYTF. CDR3 DNA sequence: TGTGCCAGCAGCTTGGGGATCGGATACTATGGCTACACCTTC.

This clone was seen a single time. The sample contains more than one DNA sequence encoding this CDR3. V is TRBV7-2 and J is TRBJ1-2, with no clear D. The CDR3 consists of 13 residues. Deletions cut 1 base from V and 12 bases from J, with 15 bases between. Germline assignment: CDR1 SGHTA and CDR2 FQGNSA. The CDR3 DNA sequence: TGTGCCAGCAGCTTAGGGGGTCCAAGAGCTGACACCTTC. This encodes CASSLGGPRADTF.

The gene calls are TRBV6-5 and TRBJ1-1; D may be TRBD1 (6 bases). Trimming took off 5 bases at V and 1 base at J, with 11 bases between the two ends. Germline V gene sequence: CDR1 MNHEY, CDR2 SVGAGI. This CDR3 region has 14 residues. The CDR3 is CASSTRDTNTEAFF. DNA of the CDR3: TGTGCCAGCAGTACTAGGGACACGAACACTGAAGCTTTCTTT.

The CDR3, as DNA: TGTGCCAGCAGCAAACACAAGCGGCGGGAGGGGTACAATGAGCAGTTCTTC. Its protein is CASSKHKRREGYNEQFF. This chain links TRBV21-1 with TRBJ2-1; the D call in the table, TRBD2, was not verified against the DNA. TRBV21-1 is listed as a pseudogene. The CDR3 runs 17 residues.

The J gene is TRBJ2-2, the V gene TRBV5-6; 9 bases match TRBD2. The trim removed 0 bases at V and 4 bases at J, leaving 1 base unmatched. CDR1 is SGHDT and CDR2 is YYEEEE in the germline V gene. The CDR3 totals 15 residues. This CDR3 is CASSLGSGSTGELFF. CDR3 nucleotides: TGTGCCAGCAGCTTGGGTAGCGGGAGCACCGGGGAGCTGTTTTTT.

The chain carries TRBV14 and TRBJ1-2, with D possibly matching TRBD1 (6 bases). The germline CDR1 and CDR2 sequences are SGHDN and FVKESK. With 3 bases removed from V and 4 bases from J, the gap between germline ends came to 15 bases. CDR3 size: 15 residues. CDR3 in amino acids: CASSQILDRSYGYTF. The CDR3 coding sequence is TGTGCCAGCAGCCAGATTCTGGACAGAAGCTATGGCTACACCTTC. The entire variable domain, with the rest obtained from reference TRBV14 and TRBJ1-2, is as follows: EAGVTQFPSHSVIEKGQTVTLRCDPISGHDNLYWYRRVMGKEIKFLLHFVKESKQDESGMPNNRFLAERTGGTYSTLKVQPAELEDSGVYFCASSQILDRSYGYTFGSGTRLTVV.

V is TRBV5-4 and J is TRBJ1-1; 9 bases map to TRBD1. Trimming took 3 bases from V and 3 from J; bases not matched to a gene: 3. The germline CDR1 and CDR2 sequences are SGHNT and YYREEE (reference sequence). The CDR3 runs to 14 residues. For the CDR3, the DNA is TGTGCCAGCAGCTGGGGACAGGGCCACACTGAAGCTTTCTTT. It yields the protein CASSWGQGHTEAFF.

Written as DNA, the CDR3 is TGCGCCAGCAGCCAAGCCCTCGCCGAGGAGGGACGGACATACGAGCAGTACTTC. Encoded protein: CASSQALAEEGRTYEQYF. The V gene is TRBV4-3, the J gene TRBJ2-7; TRBD2 is a possible D gene (6 bases). Deletions cut 1 base from V and 4 bases from J, with 23 bases between. CDR1 is LGHNA and CDR2 is YSLEER in the germline V gene. This CDR3 contains 18 residues.